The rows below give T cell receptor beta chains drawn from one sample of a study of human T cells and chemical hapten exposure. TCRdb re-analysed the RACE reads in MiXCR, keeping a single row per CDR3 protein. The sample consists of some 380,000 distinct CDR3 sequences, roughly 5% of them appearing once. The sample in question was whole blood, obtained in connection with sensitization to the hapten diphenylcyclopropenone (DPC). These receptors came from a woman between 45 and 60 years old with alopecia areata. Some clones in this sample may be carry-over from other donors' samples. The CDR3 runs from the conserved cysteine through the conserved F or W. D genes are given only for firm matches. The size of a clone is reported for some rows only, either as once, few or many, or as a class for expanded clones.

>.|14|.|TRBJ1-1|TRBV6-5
TGTGCCAGCAGTTACTCTCTCGGGGGCACTGAAGCTTTCTTT
CASSYSLGGTEAFF
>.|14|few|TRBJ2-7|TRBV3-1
TGTGCCAGCAGCCAATATACTGGCGTATACGAGCAGTACTTC
CASSQYTGVYEQYF
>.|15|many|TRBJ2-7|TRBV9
TGTGCCAGCAGCGTAGGGGCAGGAAGCTCCTACGAGCAGTACTTC
CASSVGAGSSYEQYF
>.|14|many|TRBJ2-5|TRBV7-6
TGTGCCAGCAGCAGACAATTGTACCAAGAGACCCAGTACTTC
CASSRQLYQETQYF
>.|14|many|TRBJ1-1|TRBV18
TGTGCCAGCAGTCCGGGCGGCGGGAACACTGAAGCTTTCTTT
CASSPGGGNTEAFF
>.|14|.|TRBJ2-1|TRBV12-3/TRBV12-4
TGTGCCAGCAGCCTCGACCCCCGGGACAATGAGCAGTTCTTC
CASSLDPRDNEQFF
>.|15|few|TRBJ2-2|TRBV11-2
TGTGCCAGCAGCCCCATTCCCGGGAACACCGGGGAGCTGTTTTTT
CASSPIPGNTGELFF
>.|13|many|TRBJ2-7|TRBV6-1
TGTGCCAGCAGTGAGGCCACCTCCTACGAGCAGTACTTC
CASSEATSYEQYF
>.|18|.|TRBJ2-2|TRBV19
TGTGCCAGTAGTATAGATGACGGCAGCCAGCGAGGGGACGGGGAGCTGTTTTTT
CASSIDDGSQRGDGELFF
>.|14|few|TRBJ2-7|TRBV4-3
TGCGCCAGCAGCCAAGATAATCCTTCGGGGGAGCAGTACTTC
CASSQDNPSGEQYF
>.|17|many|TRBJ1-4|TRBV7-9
TGTGCCAGCAGCCCACCGCTGGAGTTAGGGCGAGGGGAAAAACTGTTTTTT
CASSPPLELGRGEKLFF
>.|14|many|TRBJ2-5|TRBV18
TGTGCCAGCTCATCGGGACAGAGGCGGGAGGCCCAGTACTTC
CASSSGQRREAQYF
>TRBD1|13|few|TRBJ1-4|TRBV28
TGTGCCAGCAAACAGGGGGCAGTCGAAAAACTGTTTTTT
CASKQGAVEKLFF
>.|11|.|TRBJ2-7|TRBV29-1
TGCAGCGTTGAAGGGACGGGTGAGCAGTACTTC
CSVEGTGEQYF
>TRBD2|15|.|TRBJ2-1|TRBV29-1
TGCAGCGTTGAGATAGCGGGTCCTCCCTACAATGAGCAGTTCTTC
CSVEIAGPPYNEQFF
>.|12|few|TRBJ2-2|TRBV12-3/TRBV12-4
TGTGCCAGCAGTTCCCCGGGGGGGGAGCTGTTTTTT
CASSSPGGELFF
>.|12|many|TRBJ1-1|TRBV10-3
TGTGCCATCAGCTCCACCCAGGCCTTCGCTTTCTTT
CAISSTQAFAFF
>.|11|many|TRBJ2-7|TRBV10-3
TGTGCCACCCGAGGGGAGGACGAGCAGTACTTC
CATRGEDEQYF
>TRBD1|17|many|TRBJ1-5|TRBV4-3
TGCGCCAGCAGCCAAGATCTAAGACAGGGTGTAAGCCAGCCCCAGCATTTT
CASSQDLRQGVSQPQHF
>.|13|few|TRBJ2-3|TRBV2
TGTGCCAGCAGTGAAGCGGGGACAGATACGCAGTATTTT
CASSEAGTDTQYF
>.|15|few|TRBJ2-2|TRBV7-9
TGTGCCAGCCAGCCACAAATGGGCCCCTCCGGGGAGCTGTTTTTT
CASQPQMGPSGELFF
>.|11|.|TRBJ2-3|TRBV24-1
TGTGCCACCAGTGCTGGAGATACGCAGTATTTT
CATSAGDTQYF
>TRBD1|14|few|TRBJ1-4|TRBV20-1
TGCAGTGCTTCCAACCGACAGGGTACTGAAAAACTGTTTTTT
CSASNRQGTEKLFF
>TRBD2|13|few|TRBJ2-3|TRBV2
TGTGCCAGCATTCGTTCTAGCGGCGATACGCAGTATTTT
CASIRSSGDTQYF
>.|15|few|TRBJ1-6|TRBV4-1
TGCGCCAGCAGCCAAGATCGAGGGTCAGGCTCACCCCTCCACTTT
CASSQDRGSGSPLHF
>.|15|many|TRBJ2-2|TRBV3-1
TGTGCCAGCAGCCAACGGGGTCTTAACACCGGGGAGCTGTTTTTT
CASSQRGLNTGELFF
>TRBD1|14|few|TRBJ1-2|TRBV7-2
TGTGCCAGCAGCTTAGTAACGACAGGGCACGGCTACACCTTC
CASSLVTTGHGYTF
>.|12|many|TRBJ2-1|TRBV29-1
TGCAGCGTTGAATTCTCCTACAATGAGCAGTTCTTC
CSVEFSYNEQFF
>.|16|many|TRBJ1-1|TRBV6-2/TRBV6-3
TGTGCCAGCAGTTACAGTTCAGGGCCCATGAACACTGAAGCTTTCTTT
CASSYSSGPMNTEAFF
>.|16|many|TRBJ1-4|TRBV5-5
TGTGCCAGCAGTGCTGGGAATGTTGCAACTAATGAAAAACTGTTTTTT
CASSAGNVATNEKLFF
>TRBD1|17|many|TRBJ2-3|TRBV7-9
TGTGCCAGCAGCCTACCGCGACAGGGGCTTGACACAGATACGCAGTATTTT
CASSLPRQGLDTDTQYF
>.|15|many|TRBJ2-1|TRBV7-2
TGTGCCAGCAGCTCCCTAGGGGGTCGAGGTGGTGAGCAGTTCTTC
CASSSLGGRGGEQFF
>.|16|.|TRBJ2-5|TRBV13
TGTGCCAGCAGTTTACCTCCGGGGCGCAGGAGCGAGACCCAGTACTTC
CASSLPPGRRSETQYF
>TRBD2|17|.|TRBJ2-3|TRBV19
TGTGCCAGTAGCGTCGAGCGGGGGCTTAGGGGCACAGAAACGCAGTATTTT
CASSVERGLRGTETQYF
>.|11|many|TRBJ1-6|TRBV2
TGTGCCAGCAGAGAAACAGGTTCCCTCCACTTT
CASRETGSLHF
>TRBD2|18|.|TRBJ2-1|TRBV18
TGTGCCAGCTCACCACTGCCGGGCGGGAGGGCCTTATCCTCTGAGCAGTTCTTC
CASSPLPGGRALSSEQFF
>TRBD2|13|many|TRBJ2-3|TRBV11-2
TGTGCCAGCAGCCCTCTTCAGCGGGGGGGCCAGTATTTT
CASSPLQRGGQYF
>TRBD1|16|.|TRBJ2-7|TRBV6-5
TGTGCCAGCAGTTACTCGAGTCAGGCAGGGGGCTACGAGCAGTACTTC
CASSYSSQAGGYEQYF
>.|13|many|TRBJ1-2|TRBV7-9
TGTGCCAGCAGCTTATCACAAGTCGGAGGCTACACCTTC
CASSLSQVGGYTF
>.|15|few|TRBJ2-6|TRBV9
TGTGCCAGCAGCCCGACAGCGGCTGGGGCCAACGTCCTGACTTTC
CASSPTAAGANVLTF
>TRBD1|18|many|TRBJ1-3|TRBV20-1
TGCAGTGCTCACGGAGGGACAGGGGGCAAAGAGGCTGGAAACACCATATATTTT
CSAHGGTGGKEAGNTIYF
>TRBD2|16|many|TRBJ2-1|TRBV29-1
TGCAGCGTTGAAGATCCCGGGACTAGCGGGAATAATGAGCAGTTCTTC
CSVEDPGTSGNNEQFF
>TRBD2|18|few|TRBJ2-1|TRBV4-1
TGCGCCAGCAGCTCCAGAGAGCCGGGACTAGCGTTTTACAATGAGCAGTTCTTC
CASSSREPGLAFYNEQFF